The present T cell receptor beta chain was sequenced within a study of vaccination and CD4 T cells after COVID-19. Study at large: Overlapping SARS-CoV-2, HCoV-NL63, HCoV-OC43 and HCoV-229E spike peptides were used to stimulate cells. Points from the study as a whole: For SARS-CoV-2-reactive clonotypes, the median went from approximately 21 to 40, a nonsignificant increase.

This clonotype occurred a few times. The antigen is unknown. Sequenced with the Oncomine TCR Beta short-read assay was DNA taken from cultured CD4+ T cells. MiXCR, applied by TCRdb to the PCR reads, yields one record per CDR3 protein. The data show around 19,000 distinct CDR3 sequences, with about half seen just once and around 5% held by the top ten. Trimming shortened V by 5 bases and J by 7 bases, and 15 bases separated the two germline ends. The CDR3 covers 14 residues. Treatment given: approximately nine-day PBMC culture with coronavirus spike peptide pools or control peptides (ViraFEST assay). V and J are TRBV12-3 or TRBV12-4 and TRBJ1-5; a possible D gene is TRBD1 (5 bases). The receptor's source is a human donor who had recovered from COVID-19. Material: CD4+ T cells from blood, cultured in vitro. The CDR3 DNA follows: TGTGCCAGCAGTACCACGGGGGGAATACAGCCCCAGCATTTT. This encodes CASSTTGGIQPQHF.